Listed below are T cell receptor beta chains from one sample, sequenced in a study of read filtering for tumor transcriptome and immune sequencing. TCRdb used MiXCR to reprocess the reads, holding one entry per CDR3 protein. This sample has about 50,000 distinct CDR3 sequences, with about 20% found just once. The source material was a population of CD138-negative cells sorted from bone marrow. The receptors were gathered from a donor aged 40 or over with multiple myeloma. Both conserved end residues are part of each CDR3. D genes are given only for firm matches. Clone size is not always given. Where it is, it says once, few, many or a class for expanded clones.

TRBJ1-5	TRBD1	many	TRBV7-9	CASSSGTGGPNQPQHF	TGTGCCAGCAGCAGTGGGACAGGGGGCCCCAATCAGCCCCAGCATTTT
TRBJ2-7	TRBD1	.	TRBV6-2/TRBV6-3	CASSYSPGGHEQYF	TGTGCCAGCAGTTACTCCCCAGGGGGTCACGAGCAGTACTTC
TRBJ2-2	TRBD2	many	TRBV5-1	CASSTTSGSAGELFF	TGCGCCAGCAGCACAACTAGCGGGAGTGCCGGGGAGCTGTTTTTT
TRBJ1-1	.	many	TRBV29-1	CSVEDPRETANAFF	TGCAGCGTTGAAGATCCCAGAGAGACGGCGAATGCTTTCTTT
TRBJ2-1	.	many	TRBV6-2/TRBV6-3	CASGNNEQFF	TGTGCCAGCGGTAACAATGAGCAGTTCTTC
TRBJ2-5	.	many	TRBV29-1	CSGGAGTQYF	TGTAGTGGGGGCGCGGGGACCCAGTACTTC
TRBJ1-1	.	many	TRBV7-3	CASSLMLGPRYTEAFF	TGTGCCAGCAGCTTAATGCTGGGACCCCGGTACACTGAAGCTTTCTTT
TRBJ2-5	.	many	TRBV6-5	CASRMTGTSETQYF	TGTGCCAGCAGAATGACCGGGACAAGCGAGACCCAGTACTTC
TRBJ1-1	.	many	TRBV10-3	CAIRGQLETEAFF	TGTGCCATCCGCGGACAGTTGGAAACTGAAGCTTTCTTT
TRBJ2-1	.	many	TRBV4-1	CASSLGTQGNEQFF	TGCGCCAGCAGCCTAGGGACGCAGGGGAATGAGCAGTTCTTC
TRBJ2-2	TRBD2	.	TRBV29-1	CSVESPSGSGVTGELFF	TGCAGCGTTGAGTCCCCTAGCGGGAGCGGTGTCACCGGGGAGCTGTTTTTT
TRBJ2-7	TRBD2	.	TRBV12-3/TRBV12-4	CASSWTSVSSYEQYF	TGTGCCAGCAGTTGGACTAGCGTCAGCTCCTACGAGCAGTACTTC
TRBJ2-7	.	few	TRBV11-3	CASSPDSAGSPYEQYF	TGTGCCAGCAGCCCCGATAGTGCGGGAAGTCCCTACGAGCAGTACTTC
TRBJ2-2	.	few	TRBV11-2	CASSLDGNTGELFF	TGTGCCAGCAGCTTAGACGGGAACACCGGGGAGCTGTTTTTT
TRBJ2-1	TRBD2	many	TRBV12-3/TRBV12-4	CASSLVGGLAGVSYNEQFF	TGTGCCAGCAGTTTAGTTGGGGGACTAGCGGGAGTTAGTTACAATGAGCAGTTCTTC
TRBJ2-2	.	many	TRBV7-9	CASSRDTINTGELFF	TGTGCCAGCAGCCGGGACACAATAAACACCGGGGAGCTGTTTTTT
TRBJ2-3	.	many	TRBV10-3	CAISDLSSLSTDTQYF	TGTGCCATCAGTGATCTTTCCAGCCTAAGCACAGATACGCAGTATTTT
TRBJ2-5	.	few	TRBV2	CASSEVASGYQETQYF	TGTGCCAGCAGTGAGGTGGCGAGCGGGTACCAAGAGACCCAGTACTTC
TRBJ2-4	.	few	TRBV2	CASSERTAKNIQYF	TGTGCCAGCAGTGAACGGACAGCCAAAAACATTCAGTACTTC
TRBJ1-1	.	.	TRBV5-1	CASTPGNGGGFTEAFF	TGCGCCAGTACCCCGGGAAACGGGGGTGGATTCACTGAAGCTTTCTTT
TRBJ1-2	.	many	TRBV12-3/TRBV12-4	CASSLAGGGYGYTF	TGTGCCAGCAGTTTAGCTGGGGGGGGTTATGGCTACACCTTC
TRBJ2-7	TRBD1	many	TRBV12-5	CASGRLGQGVEEQYF	TGTGCTAGTGGTAGATTGGGACAGGGAGTGGAGGAGCAGTACTTC
TRBJ2-1	TRBD2	many	TRBV27	CASSFTSGNNEQFF	TGTGCCAGCAGTTTCACTAGCGGTAACAATGAGCAGTTCTTC
TRBJ2-1	TRBD2	many	TRBV5-6	CASSRLTSGNYNEQFF	TGTGCCAGCAGCCGGCTGACTAGCGGGAACTACAATGAGCAGTTCTTC
TRBJ2-1	TRBD2	once	TRBV7-9	CACSDTTSGGAYNEQFF	TGTGCCTGCAGCGACACGACTAGCGGAGGGGCCTACAATGAGCAGTTCTTC
TRBJ2-4	.	.	TRBV12-3/TRBV12-4	CASGGAVKNIQYF	TGTGCCAGCGGGGGGGCCGTCAAAAACATTCAGTACTTC
TRBJ1-1	TRBD1	.	TRBV3-1	CASSHESGTGLTEAFF	TGTGCCAGCAGCCATGAATCCGGGACAGGGCTCACTGAAGCTTTCTTT
TRBJ1-1	TRBD1	many	TRBV6-2/TRBV6-3	CASTSAGQGATEAFF	TGTGCCAGCACCTCAGCCGGACAGGGGGCGACTGAAGCTTTCTTT
TRBJ1-1	.	many	TRBV3-1	CASSQEPHLLGEAFF	TGTGCCAGCAGCCAAGAGCCCCATCTACTGGGTGAAGCTTTCTTT
TRBJ2-5	.	.	TRBV19	CASTPDSQETQYF	TGTGCCAGTACCCCGGACTCTCAAGAGACCCAGTACTTC
TRBJ1-2	TRBD1	many	TRBV20-1	CSASRTGDYGYTF	TGCAGTGCCTCCCGGACAGGGGACTATGGCTACACCTTC
TRBJ2-2	.	many	TRBV30	CAWSMRNTGELFF	TGTGCCTGGAGCATGAGGAACACCGGGGAGCTGTTTTTT
TRBJ2-3	.	few	TRBV6-6	CASSYTSTDTQYF	TGTGCCAGCAGTTACACTAGCACAGATACGCAGTATTTT
TRBJ2-1	TRBD2	many	TRBV29-1	CSVELAGGYNEQFF	TGCAGCGTTGAACTAGCGGGAGGCTACAATGAGCAGTTCTTC
TRBJ2-7	TRBD1	many	TRBV29-1	CSVRTGGRYEQYF	TGCAGCGTGAGGACAGGGGGAAGGTACGAGCAGTACTTC
TRBJ2-5	.	.	TRBV7-9	CASSLVKWPAEETQYF	TGTGCCAGCAGCTTAGTAAAGTGGCCAGCGGAAGAGACCCAGTACTTC
TRBJ1-2	.	many	TRBV29-1	CSVLSLAVVRQNYGYTF	TGCAGCGTCCTAAGCCTGGCCGTGGTCCGACAAAACTATGGCTACACCTTC
TRBJ2-1	TRBD2	many	TRBV19	CASSWASGRANEQFF	TGTGCCAGTAGTTGGGCCAGCGGGAGGGCGAATGAGCAGTTCTTC
TRBJ2-3	.	many	TRBV20-1	CSASGAGDTQYF	TGCAGTGCTAGTGGCGCGGGAGATACGCAGTATTTT
TRBJ2-5	.	many	TRBV5-1	CASSLSFQETQYF	TGCGCCAGCAGCTTGAGCTTCCAAGAGACCCAGTACTTC
TRBJ2-1	TRBD2	many	TRBV4-1	CASSQWQGLDYNEQFF	TGCGCCAGCAGCCAATGGCAGGGACTAGACTACAATGAGCAGTTCTTC
TRBJ2-3	TRBD2	.	TRBV20-1	CSARDRASGRDTQYF	TGCAGTGCTAGAGATCGGGCTAGCGGGAGAGATACGCAGTATTTT
TRBJ2-3	TRBD2	many	TRBV4-1	CASSQDPGGWADTQYF	TGCGCCAGCAGCCAAGATCCGGGGGGATGGGCAGATACGCAGTATTTT
TRBJ1-5	.	many	TRBV12-3/TRBV12-4	CASSSGSNQPQHF	TGTGCCAGCAGTTCAGGGTCCAATCAGCCCCAGCATTTT
TRBJ2-3	TRBD2	many	TRBV4-1	CASSQRGSSGSWSTDTQYF	TGCGCCAGCAGCCAAAGAGGGTCTAGCGGGAGCTGGAGCACAGATACGCAGTATTTT
TRBJ1-4	.	many	TRBV6-2/TRBV6-3	CASRTLRAFGKLFF	TGTGCCAGCAGAACGCTCCGGGCCTTTGGAAAACTGTTTTTT
TRBJ1-1	.	few	TRBV28	CASSPEGTYTEAFF	TGTGCCAGCAGTCCCGAAGGAACGTACACTGAAGCTTTCTTT
TRBJ1-1	.	many	TRBV29-1	CSVVLGGGTEAFF	TGCAGCGTTGTGTTAGGGGGGGGCACTGAAGCTTTCTTT
TRBJ1-1	.	many	TRBV20-1	CSATLGEAFF	TGCAGTGCTACCCTGGGTGAAGCTTTCTTT
TRBJ1-5	.	few	TRBV7-2	CASSWDGYSNQPQHF	TGTGCCAGCAGCTGGGACGGTTATAGCAATCAGCCCCAGCATTTT
TRBJ2-1	TRBD2	many	TRBV20-1	CSASKEIAGVMNEQFF	TGCAGTGCTAGTAAAGAGATAGCGGGAGTCATGAATGAGCAGTTCTTC
TRBJ2-3	TRBD2	many	TRBV3-1	CASSPVPGLVDTQYF	TGTGCCAGCAGCCCTGTCCCGGGACTAGTAGATACGCAGTATTTT
TRBJ2-7	.	many	TRBV25-1	CASSDANRGKYEQYF	TGTGCCAGCAGTGATGCCAATCGGGGTAAATACGAGCAGTACTTC
TRBJ1-1	.	many	TRBV11-2	CASSLRGDGVEAFF	TGTGCCAGCAGCCTCCGAGGGGATGGGGTTGAAGCTTTCTTT
TRBJ2-3	.	.	TRBV28	CASGEDSITDTQYF	TGTGCCAGCGGGGAGGACAGTATCACAGATACGCAGTATTTT
TRBJ2-1	.	many	TRBV20-1	CSAPRPTGNEQFF	TGCAGTGCCCCCCGGCCCACCGGCAATGAGCAGTTCTTC
TRBJ2-2	.	many	TRBV4-3	CASSTSGTGELFF	TGCGCCAGCAGCACTAGTGGAACCGGGGAGCTGTTTTTT